This T cell receptor (beta chain) was sequenced for a study of blood T cell repertoires in COVID-19. TCRdb keeps only in-frame clones here, not all; method: immunoSEQ multiplex PCR. The sample consists of approximately 200,000 clones, over 75% of them appearing once. Germline lookup yields CDR1 LNHDA and CDR2 SQIVND (reference sequence). J was trimmed by 2 bases and V by 6 bases; bases with no gene match: 7. This CDR3 comprises 15 residues. The V gene is TRBV19, the J gene TRBJ2-3; 8 bases are a match to TRBD2. The source is a human donor with active or convalescent COVID-19. The donor label of this sample is uncertain. Sequenced material: peripheral blood. CDR3 protein: CASRKAGALTDTQYF. DNA for the CDR3: TGTGCCAGTAGAAAAGCGGGGGCTCTCACAGATACGCAGTATTTT.